A selection of T cell receptor beta chains follows, all from one sample in a study of cytomegalovirus exposure and HLA in healthy donors. Method: immunoSEQ multiplex PCR; TCRdb's copy keeps in-frame clones and lacks some. The data hold 180,000 or so clones, with approximately 89% observed a single time. Sequenced material: PBMCs. All receptors come from a man aged 18-30 years in good health and CMV-seropositive. The CDR3 runs from the conserved cysteine through the conserved F or W. D genes are given only for firm matches. Size is stated for part of the rows, as once, few or many counts, or as a class when the clone is expanded.

J | D | size | V | DNA | CDR3
TRBJ1-5 | - | - | TRBV28 | TGTGCCAGTGGGGGCGGCAATCAGCCCCAGCATTTT | CASGGGNQPQHF
TRBJ2-7 | - | - | TRBV28 | TGTGCCAGCAGGAGGGGGTCCTCCTACGAGCAGTACTTC | CASRRGSSYEQYF
TRBJ1-3 | - | - | TRBV6-1 | TGTGCCAGCAGTAGCGCAGTCAATTCTGGAAACACCATATATTTT | CASSSAVNSGNTIYF
TRBJ1-2 | TRBD1 | once | TRBV5-1 | TGCGCCAGCAGACCACCGGGACAGGGGTATGGCTACACCTTC | CASRPPGQGYGYTF
TRBJ1-1 | - | - | TRBV19 | TGTGCCAGTAGTTCCTTACTCGGCCAGGGGTTGAACACTGAAGCTTTCTTT | CASSSLLGQGLNTEAFF
TRBJ1-1 | TRBD1 | - | TRBV18 | TGTGCCAGTCTCGGTGGACAGGGGAACACTGAAGCTTTCTTT | CASLGGQGNTEAFF
TRBJ1-1 | TRBD1 | few | TRBV20-1 | TGCAGTGCTGAACCGGGACAGAAAGCTTTCTTT | CSAEPGQKAFF
TRBJ1-1 | - | - | TRBV27 | TGTGCCAGCAGGCGGGGAGGGAATGAAGCTTTCTTT | CASRRGGNEAFF
TRBJ2-2 | - | - | TRBV27 | TGTGCCAGCAGCCGACTCGCCGGGGAGCTGTTTTTT | CASSRLAGELFF
TRBJ2-7 | - | - | TRBV5-1 | TGCGCCAGCAGCTGGGGGGACTTCTCCTACGAGCAGTACTTC | CASSWGDFSYEQYF
TRBJ2-5 | - | - | TRBV4-3 | TGCGCCAGCAGCCAATTGGTCGAGGAGACCCAGTACTTC | CASSQLVEETQYF
TRBJ1-6 | TRBD1 | - | TRBV6-5 | TGTGCCAGCAGCCTACGGGACAGGTTGCCACCCCTCCACTTT | CASSLRDRLPPLHF
TRBJ2-1 | TRBD2 | - | TRBV29-1 | TGCAGCGCCGGGGGGGGCGGACGGCCCTACAATGAGCAGTTCTTC | CSAGGGGRPYNEQFF
TRBJ2-7 | TRBD2 | few | TRBV9 | TGTGCCAGCAGCGTATACCTAGCGGGCGAGCAGTACTTC | CASSVYLAGEQYF
TRBJ1-6 | TRBD1 | - | TRBV6-5 | TGTGCCAGCAGCGGACAGGGCTGGTCACCCCTCCACTTT | CASSGQGWSPLHF
TRBJ2-3 | - | - | TRBV5-1 | TGCGCCAGCAGCTGGGGGACAAGCACAGATACGCAGTATTTT | CASSWGTSTDTQYF
TRBJ1-1 | - | - | TRBV9 | TGTGCCAGCAGCCTCCGTCCCCCTTTCTTT | CASSLRPPFF
TRBJ1-1 | TRBD1 | - | TRBV7-2 | TGTGCCAGCAGCCTTTACGGGACAGATAACACTGAAGCTTTCTTT | CASSLYGTDNTEAFF
TRBJ2-1 | TRBD2 | - | TRBV29-1 | TGCAGCGTTGTCGGGACTAGTAAGTCCTACAATGAGCAGTTCTTC | CSVVGTSKSYNEQFF
TRBJ2-7 | TRBD1 | few | TRBV19 | TGTGCCAGTAGTCCCGGGACAGGGGGCTACGAGCAGTACTTC | CASSPGTGGYEQYF
TRBJ2-5 | - | - | TRBV5-6 | TGTGCCAGCAGCCGGGTAGGGGGTTTAGCGTCGGAGACCCAGTACTTC | CASSRVGGLASETQYF
TRBJ2-7 | TRBD2 | - | TRBV29-1 | TGCAGCGTTGAGACGGGGGGTAATATATACGAGCAGTACTTC | CSVETGGNIYEQYF
TRBJ2-3 | TRBD2 | - | TRBV6-6 | TGTGCCAGCAGTTACTGGACTAGCGGGAGCACAGATACGCAGTATTTT | CASSYWTSGSTDTQYF
TRBJ1-5 | TRBD1 | - | TRBV2 | TGTGCCAGCACCCGAGGGACAGCTTATCAGCCCCAGCATTTT | CASTRGTAYQPQHF
TRBJ1-1 | - | - | TRBV28 | TGTGCCAGTCGCACCGGCACTGAAGCTTTCTTT | CASRTGTEAFF
TRBJ1-2 | - | - | TRBV27 | TGTGCCAGCAGTTTCGGGCAGGGCTATGGCTACACCTTC | CASSFGQGYGYTF
TRBJ2-5 | - | - | TRBV5-1 | TGCGCCAGCAGCTTGGGGAGTACATTACAAGAGACCCAGTACTTC | CASSLGSTLQETQYF
TRBJ2-1 | - | - | TRBV29-1 | TGCAGCGTTGATGGGGGGAGATTTTACAATGAGCAGTTCTTC | CSVDGGRFYNEQFF
TRBJ1-2 | - | - | TRBV6-6 | TGTGCCAGCAGTTACGGCAATCGCCCAACTAACTATGGCTACACCTTC | CASSYGNRPTNYGYTF
TRBJ1-2 | - | - | TRBV9 | TGTGCCAGCAGCGCGGGAGGACAGCTGATCAACTATGGCTACACCTTC | CASSAGGQLINYGYTF
TRBJ2-7 | - | - | TRBV5-1 | TGCGCCAGCAGCCCGAGCTCCTACGAGCAGTACTTC | CASSPSSYEQYF
TRBJ2-5 | TRBD1 | - | TRBV5-1 | TGCGCCAGCAGCTTGGATGACAGGGGATTTTACGAGACCCAGTACTTC | CASSLDDRGFYETQYF
TRBJ2-7 | TRBD1 | - | TRBV9 | TGTGCCAGCAGCGGGACAGGGGGCATCGACGAGCAGTACTTC | CASSGTGGIDEQYF
TRBJ1-2 | TRBD1 | - | TRBV11-2 | TGTGCCAGCAGTCTAGGGACAGGGAATGGCTACACCTTC | CASSLGTGNGYTF
TRBJ2-1 | - | - | TRBV9 | TGTGCCAGCAGCCCCCTTGCTATACACAATGAGCAGTTCTTC | CASSPLAIHNEQFF
TRBJ2-3 | TRBD2 | - | TRBV15 | TGTGCCACCAGCACCGGGGGGGCCTCAGATACGCAGTATTTT | CATSTGGASDTQYF
TRBJ2-7 | TRBD2 | few | TRBV28 | TGTGCCAGCAGGGAGGGACTAGCGGGAGAATACGAGCAGTACTTC | CASREGLAGEYEQYF
TRBJ1-1 | - | - | TRBV11-2 | TGTGCCAGCAGCTCGAAACCTCGACAGGAGGAGATAGGAGCTTTCTTT | CASSSKPRQEEIGAFF
TRBJ2-7 | - | few | TRBV4-2 | TGTGCCAGCAGCCAAGATCGTAGCGGAGCTAACTACGAGCAGTACTTC | CASSQDRSGANYEQYF
TRBJ1-5 | TRBD1 | - | TRBV2 | TGTGCCAGCGCCTCGACAGGGGATTATCAGCCCCAGCATTTT | CASASTGDYQPQHF
TRBJ1-2 | TRBD1 | - | TRBV28 | TGTGCCAGCAATCTTATGGTGGACAGGGGGCTTGGCTACACCTTC | CASNLMVDRGLGYTF
TRBJ2-1 | TRBD1 | once | TRBV9 | TGTGCCAGCAGCCGAAGCCTCACAGGGGACAATGAGCAGTTCTTC | CASSRSLTGDNEQFF
TRBJ2-1 | TRBD2 | - | TRBV11-2 | TGTGCCAGCAGCTTAGCGGGGGGGACTTACAATGAGCAGTTCTTC | CASSLAGGTYNEQFF
TRBJ2-7 | TRBD1 | few | TRBV28 | TGTGCCAGCAGTTTACTTGACAGGGGGTATTTCTACGAGCAGTACTTC | CASSLLDRGYFYEQYF
TRBJ2-4 | - | - | TRBV6-5 | TGTGCCAGCAGTTACCTTGAGGGCGGAAAAAACATTCAGTACTTC | CASSYLEGGKNIQYF
TRBJ2-1 | TRBD2 | - | TRBV7-2 | TGTGCCAGCAGTAAATCTAGCGGGATGGCCTACAATGAGCAGTTCTTC | CASSKSSGMAYNEQFF
TRBJ1-1 | TRBD1 | - | TRBV29-1 | TGCAGCGTTGGGGGGACAGGAGCTAACACTGAAGCTTTCTTT | CSVGGTGANTEAFF
TRBJ2-1 | TRBD1 | - | TRBV27 | TGTGCCAGCACAAGGCCCTCGGACAGGGTAGGACTCAATGAGCAGTTCTTC | CASTRPSDRVGLNEQFF